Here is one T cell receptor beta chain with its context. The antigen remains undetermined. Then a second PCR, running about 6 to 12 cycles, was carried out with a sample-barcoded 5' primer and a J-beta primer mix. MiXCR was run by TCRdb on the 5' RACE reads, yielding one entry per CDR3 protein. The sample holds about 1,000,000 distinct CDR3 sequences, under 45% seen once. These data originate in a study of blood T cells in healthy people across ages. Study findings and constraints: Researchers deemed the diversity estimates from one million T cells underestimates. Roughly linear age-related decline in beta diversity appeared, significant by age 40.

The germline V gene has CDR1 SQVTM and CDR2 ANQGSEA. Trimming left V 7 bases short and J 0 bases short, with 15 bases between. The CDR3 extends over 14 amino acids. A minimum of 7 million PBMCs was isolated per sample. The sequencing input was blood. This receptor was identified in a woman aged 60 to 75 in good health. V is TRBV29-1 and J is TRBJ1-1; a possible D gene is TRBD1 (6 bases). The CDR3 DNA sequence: TGCAGCGGCGGCGGCAGGGGCCTGAACACTGAAGCTTTCTTT. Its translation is CSGGGRGLNTEAFF.